These T cell receptor beta chains were read from a single sample in a study of blood T cell repertoires in COVID-19. Method: immunoSEQ multiplex PCR; TCRdb's copy keeps in-frame clones and lacks some. The sample holds about 130,000 clones, around 80% seen once. The material sequenced was PBMCs or T cells enriched from blood (not recorded which). The receptors originated from a woman aged 45 to 65 who had recovered from COVID-19. Each CDR3 is given with its conserved first and last residue. Each record gives: D gene, V gene, clone size, J gene, CDR3 DNA, CDR3 protein. A D gene is named only where the DNA matches it firmly. Clone size appears in some rows only: once, few, many, or a class for an expanded clone.

d_gene: TRBD1; v_gene: TRBV27; abundance: NA; j_gene: TRBJ1-5; CDR3nt: TGTGCCAGCAGTTCCCAGACAGGGGGCGCGAGGCAGCCCCAGCATTTT; CDR3aa: CASSSQTGGARQPQHF
d_gene: NA; v_gene: TRBV11-3; abundance: NA; j_gene: TRBJ2-1; CDR3nt: TGTGCCAGCAGCTTAGTATCTTCAGGTGAGCAGTTCTTC; CDR3aa: CASSLVSSGEQFF
d_gene: TRBD2; v_gene: TRBV7-9; abundance: NA; j_gene: TRBJ2-1; CDR3nt: TGTGCCAGCAGCTCCCTGGAGGGTAGCGGGGTGGTGGGGTACAATGAGCAGTTCTTC; CDR3aa: CASSSLEGSGVVGYNEQFF
d_gene: TRBD2; v_gene: TRBV4-2; abundance: NA; j_gene: TRBJ2-3; CDR3nt: TGTGCCAGCAGCCAAGACCCCGGGACTAGCGGAATCAGGACGCAGTATTTT; CDR3aa: CASSQDPGTSGIRTQYF
d_gene: NA; v_gene: TRBV4-2; abundance: many; j_gene: TRBJ2-5; CDR3nt: TGTGCCAGCAGCCAAGCGTTAAGGGCGGGGGAGACCCAGTACTTC; CDR3aa: CASSQALRAGETQYF
d_gene: NA; v_gene: TRBV7-3; abundance: NA; j_gene: TRBJ1-6; CDR3nt: TGTGCCAGCAGTATAACGAGCTCCTATAATTCACCCCTCCACTTT; CDR3aa: CASSITSSYNSPLHF
d_gene: NA; v_gene: TRBV10-3; abundance: once; j_gene: TRBJ1-1; CDR3nt: TGTGCCATCAATAACGAGGGCCCAAGGCACCCCGGAGCTTTCTTT; CDR3aa: CAINNEGPRHPGAFF
d_gene: NA; v_gene: TRBV2; abundance: NA; j_gene: TRBJ2-1; CDR3nt: TGTGCCAGCACCCACAGGGACAATGAGCAGTTCTTC; CDR3aa: CASTHRDNEQFF
d_gene: TRBD2; v_gene: TRBV2; abundance: NA; j_gene: TRBJ2-1; CDR3nt: TGTGCCAGCAGTGAATTAGCGGGGGCCTACAATGAGCAGTTCTTC; CDR3aa: CASSELAGAYNEQFF
d_gene: TRBD1; v_gene: TRBV15; abundance: NA; j_gene: TRBJ2-2; CDR3nt: TGTGCCACCAGCCGACCGGACAGGCAGGCCGGGGAGCTGTTTTTT; CDR3aa: CATSRPDRQAGELFF
d_gene: NA; v_gene: TRBV3-1/TRBV3-2; abundance: NA; j_gene: TRBJ1-2; CDR3nt: TGTGCCAGCAGCCCGTCGGGCTATGGCTACACCTTC; CDR3aa: CASSPSGYGYTF
d_gene: NA; v_gene: TRBV19; abundance: NA; j_gene: TRBJ2-3; CDR3nt: TGTGCCAGTAGTATCTCAGGGAGCACAGATACGCAGTATTTT; CDR3aa: CASSISGSTDTQYF
d_gene: TRBD1; v_gene: TRBV2; abundance: NA; j_gene: TRBJ1-5; CDR3nt: TGTGCCAGCAGCGATCCGAGGGGGCGGGATCAGCCCCAGCATTTT; CDR3aa: CASSDPRGRDQPQHF
d_gene: TRBD1; v_gene: TRBV3-1/TRBV3-2; abundance: NA; j_gene: TRBJ1-2; CDR3nt: TGTGCCAGCAGCCAATCGGAAGGGGGCGACGACTATGGCTACACCTTC; CDR3aa: CASSQSEGGDDYGYTF
d_gene: TRBD1; v_gene: TRBV7-6; abundance: once; j_gene: TRBJ1-4; CDR3nt: TGTGCCAGCAGCTCCGGGACAGGATATGAAAAACTGTTTTTT; CDR3aa: CASSSGTGYEKLFF
d_gene: NA; v_gene: TRBV12-3/TRBV12-4; abundance: NA; j_gene: TRBJ2-3; CDR3nt: TGTGCCAGCAGAGCACGGGGACACCCCCCGCAGTATTTT; CDR3aa: CASRARGHPPQYF
d_gene: NA; v_gene: TRBV19; abundance: once; j_gene: TRBJ2-1; CDR3nt: TGTGCCAGTAGTAGGGGCGGGGCGAGCTCCTACAATGAGCAGTTCTTC; CDR3aa: CASSRGGASSYNEQFF
d_gene: TRBD1; v_gene: TRBV2; abundance: NA; j_gene: TRBJ2-5; CDR3nt: TGTGCCAGCAGGCGGGACAGGGAAGAGACCCAGTACTTC; CDR3aa: CASRRDREETQYF
d_gene: NA; v_gene: TRBV5-4; abundance: NA; j_gene: TRBJ1-1; CDR3nt: TGTGCCAGCAGCTTGGCAACAGGGAGGAACACTGAAGCTTTCTTT; CDR3aa: CASSLATGRNTEAFF
d_gene: TRBD1; v_gene: TRBV11-3; abundance: once; j_gene: TRBJ1-1; CDR3nt: TGTGCCAGCAGAAGGACAGGGAACACTGAAGCTTTCTTT; CDR3aa: CASRRTGNTEAFF
d_gene: NA; v_gene: TRBV5-4; abundance: NA; j_gene: TRBJ2-2; CDR3nt: TGTGCCAGCAGCCCAGCAGGCGCGGGCCGCAACACCGGGGAGCTGTTTTTT; CDR3aa: CASSPAGAGRNTGELFF
d_gene: NA; v_gene: TRBV2; abundance: many; j_gene: TRBJ2-6; CDR3nt: TGTGCCAGCCTCCTGGAGTCTGGGGCCAACGTCCTGACTTTC; CDR3aa: CASLLESGANVLTF
d_gene: TRBD1; v_gene: TRBV12-3/TRBV12-4; abundance: NA; j_gene: TRBJ1-1; CDR3nt: TGTGCCAGCAGGAGACAGGGGAGAACTGAAGCTTTCTTT; CDR3aa: CASRRQGRTEAFF
d_gene: NA; v_gene: TRBV18; abundance: few; j_gene: TRBJ1-5; CDR3nt: TGTGCCAGCTCCAGGGCCCATAATCAGCCCCAGCATTTT; CDR3aa: CASSRAHNQPQHF
d_gene: NA; v_gene: TRBV19; abundance: NA; j_gene: TRBJ1-1; CDR3nt: TGTGCCAGTAGAATGGGACACCAGGCTGACACTGAAGCTTTCTTT; CDR3aa: CASRMGHQADTEAFF
d_gene: NA; v_gene: TRBV2; abundance: NA; j_gene: TRBJ1-5; CDR3nt: TGTGCCAGCAGTGAAAGGGCAGGGGACCAGCCCCAGCATTTT; CDR3aa: CASSERAGDQPQHF
d_gene: NA; v_gene: TRBV14; abundance: few; j_gene: TRBJ1-2; CDR3nt: TGTGCCAGCAGCCAAGGGTCAGGGGCCTATGGCTACACCTTC; CDR3aa: CASSQGSGAYGYTF
d_gene: NA; v_gene: TRBV5-6; abundance: NA; j_gene: TRBJ1-4; CDR3nt: TGTGCCAGCAGCTGGTTAACCGGGTCCCCAAATGAAAAACTGTTTTTT; CDR3aa: CASSWLTGSPNEKLFF
d_gene: NA; v_gene: TRBV5-1; abundance: NA; j_gene: TRBJ1-2; CDR3nt: TGCGCCAGCAGCTTGTCAGGGAAATGGAATGGCTACACCTTC; CDR3aa: CASSLSGKWNGYTF
d_gene: TRBD1; v_gene: TRBV20-1; abundance: NA; j_gene: TRBJ1-1; CDR3nt: TGCAGTGCTAGTGGGGGACAGAAGAACACTGAAGCTTTCTTT; CDR3aa: CSASGGQKNTEAFF
d_gene: TRBD1; v_gene: TRBV9; abundance: few; j_gene: TRBJ2-3; CDR3nt: TGTGCCAGCAGCGTCACCTCGACAGGGAGCACAGATACGCAGTATTTT; CDR3aa: CASSVTSTGSTDTQYF
d_gene: TRBD2; v_gene: TRBV5-3; abundance: once; j_gene: TRBJ2-3; CDR3nt: TGTGCCAGAAGCTTGGGGCTAGCGGGGATTAGCACAGATACGCAGTATTTT; CDR3aa: CARSLGLAGISTDTQYF
d_gene: NA; v_gene: TRBV18; abundance: NA; j_gene: TRBJ2-1; CDR3nt: TGTGCCAGCTCAGCCGACAGAACAAATGAGCAGTTCTTC; CDR3aa: CASSADRTNEQFF
d_gene: NA; v_gene: TRBV29-1; abundance: NA; j_gene: TRBJ2-2; CDR3nt: TGCAGCTTCCTAAGCACCGGGGAGCTGTTTTTT; CDR3aa: CSFLSTGELFF
d_gene: NA; v_gene: TRBV14; abundance: NA; j_gene: TRBJ1-6; CDR3nt: TGTGCCAGCAGCCAAGTATCCGGGAATTCACCCCTCCACTTT; CDR3aa: CASSQVSGNSPLHF
d_gene: TRBD1; v_gene: TRBV5-1; abundance: NA; j_gene: TRBJ1-6; CDR3nt: TGCGCCAGCAGCTCAATGGGACAGGGGATCAATTCACCCCTCCACTTT; CDR3aa: CASSSMGQGINSPLHF
d_gene: TRBD2; v_gene: TRBV6-5; abundance: NA; j_gene: TRBJ2-3; CDR3nt: TGTGCCAGCAGGAATCCGGGACTAGCACAGTATTTT; CDR3aa: CASRNPGLAQYF
d_gene: NA; v_gene: TRBV12-3/TRBV12-4; abundance: NA; j_gene: TRBJ2-7; CDR3nt: TGTGCCAGCAGTTTAACTACAGGGAAGTACTTC; CDR3aa: CASSLTTGKYF
d_gene: NA; v_gene: TRBV7-2; abundance: NA; j_gene: TRBJ2-1; CDR3nt: TGTGCCAGCAGCCGAAGCGGTTACAATGAGCAGTTCTTC; CDR3aa: CASSRSGYNEQFF
d_gene: NA; v_gene: TRBV7-2; abundance: NA; j_gene: TRBJ2-5; CDR3nt: TGTGCCAGCAGCTTTTCAGGGTCGATGGAGACCCAGTACTTC; CDR3aa: CASSFSGSMETQYF
d_gene: TRBD1; v_gene: TRBV28; abundance: NA; j_gene: TRBJ1-3; CDR3nt: TGTGCCAGCAGCCCACCTGGGACAGGAGGAAACACCATATATTTT; CDR3aa: CASSPPGTGGNTIYF
d_gene: NA; v_gene: TRBV6-6; abundance: NA; j_gene: TRBJ1-5; CDR3nt: TGTGCCAGCAGGGGGGACACCGCGGGCTGGCCCCAGCATTTT; CDR3aa: CASRGDTAGWPQHF
d_gene: NA; v_gene: TRBV19; abundance: once; j_gene: TRBJ2-5; CDR3nt: TGTGCCAGTAGTATTCAGGGAGAGACCCAGTACTTC; CDR3aa: CASSIQGETQYF
d_gene: NA; v_gene: TRBV19; abundance: NA; j_gene: TRBJ2-1; CDR3nt: TGTGCCAGTACCAAGGGGGGGTCTGTCTACAATGAGCAGTTCTTC; CDR3aa: CASTKGGSVYNEQFF
d_gene: NA; v_gene: TRBV4-1; abundance: few; j_gene: TRBJ2-7; CDR3nt: TGCGCCAGCAGCCATGGAGTAGAGGGCGAGCAGTACTTC; CDR3aa: CASSHGVEGEQYF
d_gene: TRBD1; v_gene: TRBV3-1/TRBV3-2; abundance: NA; j_gene: TRBJ1-6; CDR3nt: TGTGCCAGCAGCCGCGGGACAGGGGCTTCACCCCTCCACTTT; CDR3aa: CASSRGTGASPLHF
d_gene: TRBD1; v_gene: TRBV3-1/TRBV3-2; abundance: NA; j_gene: TRBJ1-1; CDR3nt: TGTGCCAGCAGCCTACAGGGGATGAACACTGAAGCTTTCTTT; CDR3aa: CASSLQGMNTEAFF
d_gene: NA; v_gene: TRBV19; abundance: once; j_gene: TRBJ1-1; CDR3nt: TGTGCCAGTAGTCGGAACACTGAAGCTTTCTTT; CDR3aa: CASSRNTEAFF
d_gene: TRBD2; v_gene: TRBV2; abundance: NA; j_gene: TRBJ2-5; CDR3nt: TGTGCCAGCAGCTCAAGGCGGGGGGAGACCCAGTACTTC; CDR3aa: CASSSRRGETQYF
d_gene: TRBD2; v_gene: TRBV11-3; abundance: once; j_gene: TRBJ2-3; CDR3nt: TGTGCCAGCAGCCGCGGGGGGCCCACAGATACGCAGTATTTT; CDR3aa: CASSRGGPTDTQYF
d_gene: TRBD1; v_gene: TRBV28; abundance: once; j_gene: TRBJ1-4; CDR3nt: TGTGCCAGCATCCAGGACAGGGGGCGGGAAAAACTGTTTTTT; CDR3aa: CASIQDRGREKLFF
d_gene: NA; v_gene: TRBV5-8; abundance: NA; j_gene: TRBJ1-1; CDR3nt: TGTGCCAGCAGCCTGCCCGGGAGGCGGGGGAAAGCTTTCTTT; CDR3aa: CASSLPGRRGKAFF
d_gene: NA; v_gene: TRBV28; abundance: NA; j_gene: TRBJ2-7; CDR3nt: TGTGCCAGCAAGGGTGGTGGCCAGGGGCTGGTGTCACGGTACTTC; CDR3aa: CASKGGGQGLVSRYF
d_gene: TRBD2; v_gene: TRBV2; abundance: NA; j_gene: TRBJ2-5; CDR3nt: TGTGCCAGCAGTGACGGCGCGGGGGGACAAGAGACCCAGTACTTC; CDR3aa: CASSDGAGGQETQYF
d_gene: TRBD2; v_gene: TRBV4-2; abundance: NA; j_gene: TRBJ2-3; CDR3nt: TGTGCCAGCAGCCAGGAAGCGGGGGCACGCACAGATACGCAGTATTTT; CDR3aa: CASSQEAGARTDTQYF
d_gene: TRBD2; v_gene: TRBV6-1; abundance: NA; j_gene: TRBJ2-7; CDR3nt: TGTGCCAGCAGTGACCCAGCGGGGGGGCATCAATACGAGCAGTACTTC; CDR3aa: CASSDPAGGHQYEQYF
d_gene: NA; v_gene: TRBV18; abundance: NA; j_gene: TRBJ1-1; CDR3nt: TGTGCCAGCTCACCCCAGGGGAGCACTGAAGCTTTCTTT; CDR3aa: CASSPQGSTEAFF
d_gene: TRBD1; v_gene: TRBV11-2; abundance: NA; j_gene: TRBJ2-1; CDR3nt: TGTGCCAGCAGCAAGACAGGGGGTACCTACAATGAGCAGTTCTTC; CDR3aa: CASSKTGGTYNEQFF
d_gene: NA; v_gene: TRBV9; abundance: NA; j_gene: TRBJ2-1; CDR3nt: TGTGCCAGCAGCGTAGTTGCGGGGGCTTTTAATGAGCAGTTCTTC; CDR3aa: CASSVVAGAFNEQFF
d_gene: TRBD1; v_gene: TRBV24-1; abundance: NA; j_gene: TRBJ2-5; CDR3nt: TGTGCCACCAGTGATTTGCTGGGACAGGGGTTAGAGACCCAGTACTTC; CDR3aa: CATSDLLGQGLETQYF